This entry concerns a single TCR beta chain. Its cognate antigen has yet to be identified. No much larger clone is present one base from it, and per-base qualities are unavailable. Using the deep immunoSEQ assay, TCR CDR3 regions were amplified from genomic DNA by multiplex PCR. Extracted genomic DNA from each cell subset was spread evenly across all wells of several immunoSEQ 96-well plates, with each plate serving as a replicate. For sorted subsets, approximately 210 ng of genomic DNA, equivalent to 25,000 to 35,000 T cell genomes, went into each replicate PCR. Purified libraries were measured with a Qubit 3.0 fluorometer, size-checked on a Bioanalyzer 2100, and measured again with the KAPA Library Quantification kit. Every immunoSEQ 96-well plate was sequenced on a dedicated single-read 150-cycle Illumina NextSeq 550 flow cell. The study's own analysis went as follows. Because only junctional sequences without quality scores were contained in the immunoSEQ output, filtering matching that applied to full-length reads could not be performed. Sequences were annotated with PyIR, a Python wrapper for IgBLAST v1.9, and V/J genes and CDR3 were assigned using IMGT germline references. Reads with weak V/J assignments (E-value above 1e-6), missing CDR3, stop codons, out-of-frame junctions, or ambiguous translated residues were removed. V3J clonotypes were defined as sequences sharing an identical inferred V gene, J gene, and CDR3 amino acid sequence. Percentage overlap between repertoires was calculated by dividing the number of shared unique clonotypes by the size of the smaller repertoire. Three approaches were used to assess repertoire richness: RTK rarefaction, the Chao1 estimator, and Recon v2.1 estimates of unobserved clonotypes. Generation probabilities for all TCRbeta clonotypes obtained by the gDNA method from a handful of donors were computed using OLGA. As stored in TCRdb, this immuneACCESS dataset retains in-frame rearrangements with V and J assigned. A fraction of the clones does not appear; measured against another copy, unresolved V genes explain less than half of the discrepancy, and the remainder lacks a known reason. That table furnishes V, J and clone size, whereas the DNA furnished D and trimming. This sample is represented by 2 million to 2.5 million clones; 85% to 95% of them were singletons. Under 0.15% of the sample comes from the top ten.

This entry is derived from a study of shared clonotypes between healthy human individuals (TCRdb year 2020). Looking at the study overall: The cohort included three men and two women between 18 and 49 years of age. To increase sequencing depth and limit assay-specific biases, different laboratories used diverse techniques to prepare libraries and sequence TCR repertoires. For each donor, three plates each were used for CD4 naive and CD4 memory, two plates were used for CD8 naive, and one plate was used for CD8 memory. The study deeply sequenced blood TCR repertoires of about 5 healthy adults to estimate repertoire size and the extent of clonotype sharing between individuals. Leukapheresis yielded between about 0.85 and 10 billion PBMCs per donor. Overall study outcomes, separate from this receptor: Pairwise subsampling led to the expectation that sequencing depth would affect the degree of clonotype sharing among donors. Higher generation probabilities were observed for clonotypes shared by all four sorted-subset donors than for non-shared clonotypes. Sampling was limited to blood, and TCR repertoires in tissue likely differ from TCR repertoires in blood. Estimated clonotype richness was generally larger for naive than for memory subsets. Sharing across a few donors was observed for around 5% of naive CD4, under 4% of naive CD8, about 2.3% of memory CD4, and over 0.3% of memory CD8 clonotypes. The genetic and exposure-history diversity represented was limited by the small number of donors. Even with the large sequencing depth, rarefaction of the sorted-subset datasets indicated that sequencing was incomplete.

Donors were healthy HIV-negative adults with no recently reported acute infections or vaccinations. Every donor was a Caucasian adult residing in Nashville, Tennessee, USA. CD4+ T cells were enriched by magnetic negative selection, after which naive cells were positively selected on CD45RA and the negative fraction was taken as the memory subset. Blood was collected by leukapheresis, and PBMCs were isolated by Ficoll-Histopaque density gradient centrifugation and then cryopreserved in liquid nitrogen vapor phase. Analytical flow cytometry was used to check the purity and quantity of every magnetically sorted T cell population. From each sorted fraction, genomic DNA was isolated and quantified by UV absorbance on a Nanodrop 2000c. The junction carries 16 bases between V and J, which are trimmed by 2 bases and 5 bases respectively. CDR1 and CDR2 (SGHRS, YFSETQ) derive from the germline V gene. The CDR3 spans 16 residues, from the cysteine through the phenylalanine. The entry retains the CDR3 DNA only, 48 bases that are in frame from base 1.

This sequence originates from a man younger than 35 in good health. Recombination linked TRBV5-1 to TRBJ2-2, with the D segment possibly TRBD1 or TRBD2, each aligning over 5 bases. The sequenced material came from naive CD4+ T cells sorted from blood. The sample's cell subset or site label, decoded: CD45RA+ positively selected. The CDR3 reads CASSFNGIRETGELFF. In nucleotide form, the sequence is TGCGCCAGCAGCTTCAACGGGATCAGGGAGACCGGGGAGCTGTTTTTT.